Listed here are 27 T cell receptor beta chains from one sample, sequenced in a study of T cells in Graves' hyperthyroidism and ophthalmopathy. RNA transcripts gave rise to amplified TCR beta CDR3 regions. RT-PCR in the first round (using the HTBI primer set) targeted the TCR CDR3. TCRdb itself ran the multiplex PCR reads through MiXCR, one entry per CDR3 protein. The data hold roughly 110,000 distinct CDR3 sequences, with 16% observed a single time. Sequenced material: blood. The receptors shown here come from a woman between 50 and 59 years old with Graves' hyperthyroidism.

This clonotype was counted ten times or more. The gene calls are TRBV30 and TRBJ2-7, with D uncertain. The CDR3 has 12 amino acids. The V gene lost 2 bases and the J gene lost 4 bases, with 9 bases spanning the gap. The germline V gene has CDR1 GTSNPN and CDR2 SVGIG (reference sequence). The CDR3 sequence is CAWSKEGYEQYV. The CDR3 DNA follows: TGTGCCTGGAGTAAAGAAGGGTACGAGCAGTACGTC.

This clonotype has a count of ten or more. The chain is built from TRBV19 and TRBJ2-3; no reliable D call. The CDR3 covers 15 residues. CDR1 and CDR2 from the germline V gene are LNHDA and SQIVND (reference sequence). V dropped 3 bases and J dropped 0 bases, with 10 bases sitting between them. The DNA of the CDR3 is TGTGCCAGTAGTATTCGGCCAACTAGCACAGATACGCAGTATTTT. It yields the protein CASSIRPTSTDTQYF.

Ten or more counts support this clonotype. This chain uses TRBV11-2 with TRBJ1-1; 7 bases align to TRBD1. The germline V gene has CDR1 SGHAT and CDR2 FQNNGV. Germline trimming cut 4 bases from V and 2 bases from J; bases unmatched to any gene: 4. The CDR3 runs 14 residues. The CDR3 nucleotides read TGTGCCAGCAGCTGGACAGGAGGAAACACTGAAGCTTTCTTT. Translated, it gives CASSWTGGNTEAFF.

The V call is TRBV28, the J call TRBJ1-2, with 7 bases aligning to TRBD1. V dropped 2 bases and J dropped 3; count of bases not matched to a gene: 6. The CDR3 runs to 15 residues. Germline V CDR1 and CDR2: MDHEN, SYDVKM. Here the CDR3 DNA reads TGTGCCAGCAGTTTACTCGGGACAGTTGACTATGGCTACACCTTC. Translating it yields CASSLLGTVDYGYTF.

This clonotype occurred many times. The gene calls are TRBV2 and TRBJ1-5; D call uncertain. V lost 7 bases to trimming and J lost 4 bases, with 8 bases between them. Looked up from germline, CDR1 is SNHLY and CDR2 is FYNNEI. This CDR3 region has 12 residues. The CDR3 region is CASNDPNQPQHF. In nucleotides, the CDR3 is TGTGCCAGCAACGACCCTAATCAGCCCCAGCATTTT.

The V call is TRBV11-2, the J call TRBJ2-7; D gene unclear. Germline assignment: CDR1 SGHAT and CDR2 FQNNGV. The CDR3 sequence is 14 residues long. Trimming shortened V by 1 base and J by 1 base, and 8 bases separated the two germline ends. The CDR3 nucleotides are TGTGCCAGCAGCTTAGGCGGCCGATCCTACGAGCAGTACTTC. The encoded protein is CASSLGGRSYEQYF.

This chain connects TRBV12-3 or TRBV12-4 to TRBJ1-1; 10 positions agree with TRBD1. The CDR3 runs to 16 residues. The ends lost 10 bases at V and 0 bases at J; junction bases unmatched: 11. The CDR3 sequence is CATLPGQGIMNTEAFF. For the CDR3, the DNA is TGTGCCACCCTACCGGGACAGGGGATAATGAACACTGAAGCTTTCTTT.

This chain links TRBV28 with TRBJ2-7; TRBD2 agrees at 10 bases. The V segment lost 2 bases and the J segment 4 bases; nucleotides outside the gene matches: 5. The germline V gene encodes CDR1 MDHEN and CDR2 SYDVKM. This CDR3 comprises 15 residues. The CDR3: CASSLLAGAAYEQYF. As DNA, the CDR3 is TGTGCCAGCAGTTTACTAGCGGGAGCGGCGTACGAGCAGTACTTC. Full variable domain (missing parts from reference TRBV28 and TRBJ2-7): DVKVTQSSRYLVKRTGEKVFLECVQDMDHENMFWYRQDPGLGLRLIYFSYDVKMKEKGDIPEGYSVSREKKERFSLILESASTNQTSMYLCASSLLAGAAYEQYFGPGTRLTVT.

This clonotype came up many times. The chain links TRBV4-2 to TRBJ2-3, with D possibly being TRBD2 (5 bases). CDR3 size: 14 residues. The germline V gene has CDR1 LGHNA and CDR2 YNFKEQ. V lost 0 bases to trimming and J lost 3 bases, with 7 bases between them. For the CDR3, the DNA is TGTGCCAGCAGCCAAGATGAGGGAACAGATACGCAGTATTTT. Protein: CASSQDEGTDTQYF.

This clonotype was seen more than once but under ten times. The rearrangement links TRBV7-6 to TRBJ2-5, with D perhaps matching TRBD1 (5 bases). The V end lost 1 base, the J end lost 2 bases, and 8 bases lay between the germline ends. CDR1 and CDR2 from the germline V gene are SGHVS and FNYEAQ. CDR3 length: 14 residues. The CDR3 spells CASSLEDRQETQYF. The CDR3 region has the DNA TGTGCCAGCAGCTTAGAAGACAGACAAGAGACCCAGTACTTC.

In its sample, this clonotype was seen many times. The chain employs TRBV3-1 and TRBJ2-4; D remains ambiguous. The CDR3 contains 14 residues. Deletions cut 2 bases from V and 4 bases from J, with 9 bases between. Germline lookup yields CDR1 LGHDT and CDR2 YNNKEL (reference sequence). The CDR3 loop reads CASSQIDSKNIQYF. The DNA for the CDR3 is TGTGCCAGCAGCCAAATCGACTCTAAAAACATTCAGTACTTC.

This clonotype appeared many times. The V and J genes are TRBV5-6 and TRBJ1-2; D unresolved. The CDR3 length is 15 residues. V gave up 0 bases and J gave up 5 bases, with 14 bases separating them. Germline lookup yields CDR1 SGHDT and CDR2 YYEEEE. In DNA form, the CDR3 reads TGTGCCAGCAGCTTGGCCGCACAGACTATTTATGGCTACACCTTC. Translation: CASSLAAQTIYGYTF.

Ten or more counts support this clonotype. The V and J genes are TRBV28 and TRBJ1-5; D is ambiguous. The CDR3 is made up of 19 amino acids. The V and J ends lost 4 bases and 0 bases respectively, with 22 bases between them. From germline, CDR1 is MDHEN and CDR2 SYDVKM. Here the CDR3 reads CASSSAQLANLYSNQPQHF. The CDR3 DNA reads as TGTGCCAGCAGTTCCGCACAGTTGGCAAACCTATATAGCAATCAGCCCCAGCATTTT.

Of note for this clonotype: Just one base apart from a much larger clone, this may be a read error. The chain is built from TRBV12-3 or TRBV12-4 and TRBJ2-1; no firm D call. Trimming removed 8 bases from V and 7 bases from J, with 9 bases in between. This CDR3 has 11 residues. The CDR3 DNA is TGTGCCAGCGGTCGGAGAAATGAGCAGTTCTTC. Protein: CASGRRNEQFF.

This clonotype was counted ten times or more. The genes are TRBV5-1 and TRBJ1-1; 9 nucleotides line up with TRBD1. Germline trimming cut 2 bases from V and 0 bases from J; bases unmatched to any gene: 5. The CDR3 runs 16 residues. The V gene's germline CDR1 is SGHRS and CDR2 YFSETQ. In DNA form, the CDR3 reads TGCGCCAGCAGCTTTGGACAGGGGACTATGAACACTGAAGCTTTCTTT. Its protein is CASSFGQGTMNTEAFF.

At least ten counts were recorded for this clonotype. The chain combines TRBV7-9 with TRBJ2-1; 8 nucleotides align to TRBD2. Germline V gene data show CDR1 as SEHNR and CDR2 as FQNEAQ (reference sequence). V lost 1 base, J lost 9 bases, and 11 bases stayed unmatched. The CDR3 contains 16 residues. CDR3 sequence reads: CASSLVQAGEGLEQFF. The CDR3 DNA follows: TGTGCCAGCAGCTTAGTTCAAGCGGGAGAAGGCCTTGAGCAGTTCTTC.

The chain joins TRBV28 to TRBJ2-7; D is uncertain. The germline gives CDR1 MDHEN, CDR2 SYDVKM. This CDR3 has 13 amino acids. V lost 3 bases to trimming and J lost 3 bases, with 9 bases between them. CDR3 residues: CASSLRSIYEQYF. The CDR3 coding sequence is TGTGCCAGCAGTTTGAGGTCGATCTACGAGCAGTACTTC.

This clonotype appeared a few times. The CDR3 here is CASSVFGGRNTEAFF. The CDR3 nucleotides read TGTGCCAGCAGCGTCTTTGGGGGGAGGAACACTGAAGCTTTCTTT. The chain employs TRBV7-9 and TRBJ1-1; D might be TRBD1 (5 bases). The CDR3 spans 15 residues. Trimming removed 5 bases at V and 1 base at J, with 14 bases between. Germline V gene sequence: CDR1 SEHNR, CDR2 FQNEAQ (reference sequence).

This clonotype was counted ten times or more. The V call is TRBV3-1, the J call TRBJ2-1; 8 nucleotides line up with TRBD2. This CDR3 has 17 amino acids. J lost 5 bases, V lost 0 bases, and 9 bases had no gene match. The V gene's germline CDR1 is LGHDT and CDR2 YNNKEL (reference sequence). DNA for the CDR3: TGTGCCAGCAGCCAAGATCGTTTCGGGAGGGCGAACAATGAGCAGTTCTTC. Its translation: CASSQDRFGRANNEQFF.

In this sample, this clonotype turned up many times. This chain connects TRBV9 to TRBJ2-3; D might be TRBD1 (6 bases). This CDR3 spans 16 amino acids. Trimming took off 4 bases at V and 2 bases at J, with 17 bases between the two ends. CDR1 is SGDLS, CDR2 YYNGEE, per germline. The CDR3 DNA reads as TGTGCCAGCAGCCCCCAAGACAGGACACTCACAGATACGCAGTATTTT. Protein: CASSPQDRTLTDTQYF. Using reference TRBV9 and TRBJ2-3 for the parts outside the CDR3, the full variable domain is DSGVTQTPKHLITATGQRVTLRCSPRSGDLSVYWYQQSLDQGLQFLIQYYNGEERAKGNILERFSAQQFPDLHSELNLSSLELGDSALYFCASSPQDRTLTDTQYFGPGTRLTVL.

This clonotype was detected ten times or more. In DNA, the CDR3 is TGTGCCAGCAGTCTCAGATCCCCTTCTAGCGTCACCCAAGAGACCCAGTACTTC. Translated: CASSLRSPSSVTQETQYF. The chain employs TRBV2 and TRBJ2-5; D might be TRBD2 (6 bases). The CDR3 runs to 18 residues. V was clipped by 5 bases and J by 1 base, with 23 bases between them. Looked up from germline, CDR1 is SNHLY and CDR2 is FYNNEI.

At least ten counts were recorded for this clonotype. The J gene is TRBJ2-2, the V gene TRBV6-2 or TRBV6-3; D is tentatively TRBD1 or TRBD2 (5 bases each). Trimming removed 7 bases from V and 7 bases from J, with 16 bases in between. In germline, CDR1 is MNHEY, CDR2 SVGEGT. The CDR3 is made up of 14 amino acids. The CDR3 here is CASMHPGTGGELFF. The CDR3 nucleotides are TGTGCCAGCATGCACCCCGGGACCGGCGGGGAGCTGTTTTTT.

This clonotype was counted many times. The rearrangement links TRBV6-1 to TRBJ1-2; the D is unclear. With 2 bases removed from V and 2 bases from J, the gap between germline ends came to 12 bases. This CDR3 spans 15 amino acids. Germline CDR1 is MNHNS and CDR2 is SASEGT. The CDR3: CASSESLAANYGYTF. In DNA, the CDR3 is TGTGCCAGCAGTGAAAGTTTGGCAGCGAACTATGGCTACACCTTC.

This clonotype was seen repeatedly, ten times or more. A clone one base away is much larger, so this may be a read error. The chain uses TRBV2 and TRBJ1-6; 7 nucleotides line up with TRBD1. CDR1 is SNHLY and CDR2 is FYNNEI in the germline V gene. This CDR3 is built from 13 residues. V lost 8 bases to trimming and J lost 10 bases; unmatched junction nucleotides: 8. This chain's CDR3 is CASGGQDPSPLHF. As DNA, the CDR3 is TGTGCCAGCGGCGGACAGGACCCATCACCCCTCCACTTT.

This clonotype was counted at least ten times. V is TRBV5-1 and J is TRBJ2-7, with 8 bases identical to TRBD1. Per germline, CDR1 SGHRS and CDR2 YFSETQ. With 2 bases clipped from V and 6 bases from J, the junction kept 4 bases outside the gene matches. The CDR3 spans 13 residues. CDR3 coding DNA: TGCGCCAGCAGCTTTGACAGGGGCCGCGAGCAGTACTTC. Protein sequence: CASSFDRGREQYF.

The table lists this clonotype with many counts. CDR3 loop: CASKHRDTGELFF. The CDR3 DNA reads as TGTGCCAGCAAGCACAGGGACACCGGGGAGCTGTTTTTT. J is TRBJ2-2 and V is TRBV2, with D perhaps TRBD1 (6 bases). Per the germline V gene, CDR1 is SNHLY and CDR2 is FYNNEI. Trimming stripped 7 bases from V and 3 bases from J, with 9 bases between. This CDR3 comprises 13 residues. Looking up the rest from reference TRBV2 and TRBJ2-2 gives the full variable domain: EPEVTQTPSHQVTQMGQEVILRCVPISNHLYFYWYRQILGQKVEFLVSFYNNEISEKSEIFDDQFSVERPDGSNFTLKIRSTKLEDSAMYFCASKHRDTGELFFGEGSRLTVL.

Ten or more counts support this clonotype. The chain links TRBV30 to TRBJ2-7; D is uncertain. The V gene's germline CDR1 is GTSNPN and CDR2 SVGIG (reference sequence). CDR3 length: 13 residues. V was trimmed by 2 bases and J by 4 bases, leaving 12 bases between them. The CDR3 spells CAWSNPGGYEQYV. CDR3 nucleotides: TGTGCCTGGAGTAACCCAGGCGGTTACGAGCAGTACGTC.